This is a list of T cell receptor beta chains from one sample in a study of metastatic and nonmetastatic thyroid tumors. Using MiXCR, TCRdb re-called clones from the PCR reads. Among 15,000 to 20,000 clones listed, 25% to 35% were seen once. The sequenced sample consisted of tumor tissue. The source of these receptors is a female donor with papillary thyroid cancer or a benign thyroid nodule (not recorded which). Some clones in this sample may be carry-over from other donors' samples. Each CDR3 is given with its conserved first and last residue.

v_call	j_call	cdr3_aa
TRBV6-5	TRBJ1-3	CASSYSRGNTIYF
TRBV28	TRBJ2-1	CASSRLGTSRPKEQFF
TRBV20-1	TRBJ2-3	CSARGEFGTDTQYF
TRBV5-1	TRBJ2-5	CASSGRARGQQETQYF
TRBV30	TRBJ2-7	CACRTGDGYF
TRBV7-3	TRBJ1-1	CASSLIGGGTEAFF
TRBV30	TRBJ2-3	CAWSKSGGTDTQYF
TRBV18	TRBJ1-2	CASSPRTSSGYTF
TRBV15	TRBJ2-3	CATSTLQGYKGTDTQYF
TRBV30	TRBJ2-2	CAWSLRPGGELFF
TRBV28	TRBJ2-5	CASSFNPWGGPGQETQYF
TRBV10-1	TRBJ2-3	CASSPDRPTDTQYF
TRBV6-2/TRBV6-3	TRBJ2-7	CASRTGTRGEQYF
TRBV11-3	TRBJ2-7	CASSYRQRSSYEQYF
TRBV7-6	TRBJ2-1	CASGRGGSYNEQFF
TRBV13	TRBJ2-2	CASSPQGAQAGELFF
TRBV4-2	TRBJ2-7	CASSQDGLAGEREQYF
TRBV12-3/TRBV12-4	TRBJ1-1	CASSLSYRGLGTEAFF
TRBV5-8	TRBJ2-1	CASSLTETRGVEQFF
TRBV19	TRBJ2-6	CASSRIGVGTGANVLTF